The 28 T cell receptor beta chains below come from one sample, sequenced in a study of CD8 T cells in Susac syndrome. An input of 0.5 to 1 ug of RNA was subjected to reverse transcription using random hexamers. Each CDR3 protein is one row after TCRdb ran MiXCR on the immunoSEQ multiplex PCR reads. This table has 180,000 or so distinct CDR3 sequences, roughly 95% appearing once. The sample was CD4+ T cells from PBMCs. The source is a human donor in good health.

The gene calls are TRBV7-2 and TRBJ2-7; TRBD2 agrees at 7 bases. This CDR3 is 16 amino acids long. The J segment lost 5 bases and the V segment lost 2 bases, leaving 12 bases of the junction unmatched. CDR1 and CDR2 (germline): SGHTA, FQGNSA. CDR3 loop: CASSLNRAGRVHEQYF. CDR3 in DNA: TGTGCCAGCAGCTTAAATAGGGCAGGGAGGGTCCACGAGCAGTACTTC.

J is TRBJ2-1 and V is TRBV12-3 or TRBV12-4; no clear D gene. V lost 3 bases and J lost 2, with 5 bases in between. The CDR3 length is 13 residues. Written as DNA, the CDR3 is TGTGCCAGCAGTTTCGAGGCCTACAATGAGCAGTTCTTC. Protein sequence: CASSFEAYNEQFF.

The chain couples TRBV30 to TRBJ1-2; 10 nucleotides match TRBD1. CDR1 and CDR2 (germline): GTSNPN, SVGIG (reference sequence). The CDR3 covers 13 residues. J lost 7 bases, V lost 0 bases, and 2 bases had no gene match. The CDR3 loop reads CAWSVGTGVGYTF. In nucleotides, the CDR3 is TGTGCCTGGAGTGTCGGGACAGGGGTTGGCTACACCTTC.

The rearrangement joins TRBV12-3 or TRBV12-4 to TRBJ1-4; unclear D gene. This CDR3 is 12 amino acids long. V was cut by 6 bases and J by 6 bases, with 8 bases left in between. The CDR3, as DNA: TGTGCCAGCAGGCGGGTTGATGAAAAACTGTTTTTT. It yields the protein CASRRVDEKLFF.

V is TRBV6-2 or TRBV6-3 and J is TRBJ2-7, with D perhaps TRBD1 (6 bases). Germline values: CDR1 MNHEY, CDR2 SVGEGT. CDR3 length: 15 amino acids. V gave up 5 bases and J gave up 0 bases, with 14 bases separating them. The CDR3 region is CASSNDRRNSYEQYF. Written as DNA, the CDR3 is TGTGCCAGCAGTAATGACAGGCGCAACTCCTACGAGCAGTACTTC.

The J gene is TRBJ2-2, the V gene TRBV7-3; D unresolved. Looked up from germline, CDR1 is SGHTA and CDR2 is FQGTGA. Deletions cut 6 bases from V and 6 bases from J, with 11 bases between. CDR3 length: 13 amino acids. The CDR3 DNA follows: TGTGCCAGCAGGACGGATGTGGCCGGGGAGCTGTTTTTT. Amino acid sequence: CASRTDVAGELFF.

The chain combines TRBV7-9 with TRBJ2-6, with D possibly matching TRBD1 (6 bases). Per germline, CDR1 SEHNR and CDR2 FQNEAQ (reference sequence). This CDR3 comprises 17 residues. The germline V and J ends were trimmed by 5 bases and 3 bases, with 17 bases remaining between them. The DNA of the CDR3 is TGTGCCAGCAGCCTACGTAGCGAAGGGGGTGGGGCCAACGTCCTGACTTTC. It yields the protein CASSLRSEGGGANVLTF.

This CDR3 is CASSQGTSGLTGELFF. In nucleotides, the CDR3 is TGTGCCAGCAGCCAAGGGACTAGCGGACTCACCGGGGAGCTGTTTTTT. The chain is built from TRBV3-1 and TRBJ2-2; TRBD2 aligns across 10 bases. Germline V gives CDR1 LGHDT, CDR2 YNNKEL (reference sequence). The V segment lost 1 base and the J segment 4 bases; nucleotides outside the gene matches: 3. CDR3 length equals 16 residues.

CDR3 DNA sequence: TGTGCCAGCAGCCAAGACGGGTTAAAGCAGTACTTC. Translated: CASSQDGLKQYF. This chain connects TRBV14 to TRBJ2-7, with D unresolved. This CDR3 has 12 residues. Germline CDR1 is SGHDN and CDR2 is FVKESK. Trimming cost V 0 bases and J 8 bases, with 8 bases left between them.

This clonotype came up a few times. The chain uses TRBV7-8 and TRBJ2-4; TRBD1 is a possible D gene (5 bases). The CDR3 has 11 residues. The V gene lost 6 bases and the J gene lost 8 bases, with 8 bases spanning the gap. From germline, CDR1 is SGHVS and CDR2 FQNEAQ. For the CDR3, the DNA is TGTGCCAGCAGAGAACAGGACATTCAGTACTTC. It yields the protein CASREQDIQYF.

The chain combines TRBV7-2 with TRBJ2-7; D is uncertain. Germline V gives CDR1 SGHTA, CDR2 FQGNSA. Trimming left V 7 bases short and J 2 bases short, with 18 bases between. This CDR3 region has 15 residues. The CDR3 is CASTPLGGFTYEQYF. The CDR3 bases are TGTGCCAGCACCCCGCTCGGTGGATTTACCTACGAGCAGTACTTC.

The chain recombines TRBV12-3 or TRBV12-4 with TRBJ1-5; the D is unclear. V was pared by 5 bases and J by 9 bases, with 11 bases between. The CDR3 is 12 residues long. The CDR3 region has the DNA TGTGCCAGCAGTCTAGACCAGCGGCCCCAGCATTTT. Translated, it gives CASSLDQRPQHF.

The chain is built from TRBV7-3 and TRBJ2-1; TRBD2 agrees at 9 bases. V lost 4 bases and J lost 4; bases outside the gene matches: 5. This CDR3 is 15 amino acids long. Germline assignment: CDR1 SGHTA and CDR2 FQGTGA. CDR3 in DNA: TGTGCCAGCAGCTGGGGACTAGCAGAATACAATGAGCAGTTCTTC. It encodes CASSWGLAEYNEQFF.

A few counts support this clonotype. Written as DNA, the CDR3 is TGTGCCAGCAGTTCCAGGACAGGAACCTACGAGCAGTACTTC. Translation gives CASSSRTGTYEQYF. The gene calls are TRBV6-5 and TRBJ2-7; 7 bases are shared with TRBD1. Germline trimming cut 4 bases from V and 2 bases from J; bases unmatched to any gene: 5. This CDR3 spans 14 amino acids. Germline V gene lookup returns CDR1 MNHEY and CDR2 SVGAGI.

The gene calls are TRBV2 and TRBJ2-4; possible D gene TRBD2, 7 bases. The CDR3 runs to 13 residues. CDR1 SNHLY and CDR2 FYNNEI come from the germline V gene. Between the trimmed V and J ends, which lost 8 bases and 10 bases, there was a span of 18 bases. Here the CDR3 DNA reads TGTGCCAGCCAACCCGGGGGGCGAAGTATTCAGTACTTC. It translates to CASQPGGRSIQYF.

The V call is TRBV30, the J call TRBJ2-6; weak D call: TRBD1 (6 bases). The CDR3 consists of 16 residues. Germline V lookup: CDR1 GTSNPN, CDR2 SVGIG (reference sequence). Trimming cost V 4 bases and J 1 base, with 14 bases left between them. The CDR3 nucleotides are TGTGCCTGGACCAGAATGGGGGCATCTGGGGCCAACGTCCTGACTTTC. It is translated as CAWTRMGASGANVLTF.

This clonotype has a single count. The chain links TRBV30 to TRBJ2-3, with D uncertain. The V and J ends lost 2 bases and 4 bases respectively, with 7 bases between them. Germline V gene data show CDR1 as GTSNPN and CDR2 as SVGIG (reference sequence). The CDR3 contains 12 residues. The CDR3 bases are TGTGCCTGGAGTTCTTTGGCAGATACGCAGTATTTT. It specifies CAWSSLADTQYF.

The rearrangement links TRBV2 to TRBJ1-5, with D perhaps matching TRBD1 (5 bases). Germline V gives CDR1 SNHLY, CDR2 FYNNEI. V was clipped by 6 bases and J by 3 bases, with 12 bases between them. The CDR3 covers 14 residues. The CDR3 DNA follows: TGTGCCAGCAGGGGTGACAGCGTCAATCAGCCCCAGCATTTT. Its translation is CASRGDSVNQPQHF.

The genes are TRBV6-5 and TRBJ1-4; 7 bases are a match to TRBD1. Looked up from germline, CDR1 is MNHEY and CDR2 is SVGAGI. This CDR3 contains 14 residues. Trimming at V came to 4 bases and at J to 12 bases, leaving 11 bases not matched to a gene. CDR3 DNA: TGTGCCAGCAGTTCAAGGACAGGCCTCGAGGAACTGTTTTTT. Protein product: CASSSRTGLEELFF.

V and J are TRBV27 and TRBJ2-5; no reliable D call. The CDR3 runs to 11 residues. From germline, CDR1 is MNHEY and CDR2 SMNVEV (reference sequence). Trimming took 6 bases from V and 0 from J, leaving 2 bases between them. CDR3 coding DNA: TGTGCCAGCAGGTACCAAGAGACCCAGTACTTC. Translated: CASRYQETQYF.

This chain links TRBV3-1 with TRBJ1-1; D uncertain. The CDR3 length is 14 residues. Trimming shortened V by 0 bases and J by 3 bases, and 8 bases separated the two germline ends. From germline, CDR1 is LGHDT and CDR2 YNNKEL (reference sequence). The CDR3: CASSQEGGYTEAFF. Here the CDR3 DNA reads TGTGCCAGCAGCCAAGAAGGCGGTTACACTGAAGCTTTCTTT.

The chain carries TRBV4-2 and TRBJ2-1; 8 nucleotides agree with TRBD1. The CDR3 has 15 residues. CDR1 LGHNA and CDR2 YNFKEQ come from the germline V gene. The V gene end was trimmed by 0 bases and the J gene end by 8 bases; junction bases not matched to a gene: 6. The CDR3 reads CASSQDRGLRDEQFF. CDR3 nucleotides: TGTGCCAGCAGCCAAGACAGGGGGCTAAGGGATGAGCAGTTCTTC.

V gene TRBV27 combines with J gene TRBJ1-5; the D gene is possibly TRBD1 (6 bases). Trimming took off 5 bases at V and 2 bases at J, with 13 bases between the two ends. The CDR3 consists of 15 residues. The germline V gene encodes CDR1 MNHEY and CDR2 SMNVEV (reference sequence). The CDR3, as DNA: TGTGCCAGCAGTCAACAGGGTAGCGGCAATCAGCCCCAGCATTTT. The encoded protein is CASSQQGSGNQPQHF.

The V and J genes are TRBV7-3 and TRBJ2-1; 10 bases align to TRBD2. With 2 bases clipped from V and 9 bases from J, the junction kept 4 bases outside the gene matches. The CDR3 covers 14 residues. Germline V gene lookup returns CDR1 SGHTA and CDR2 FQGTGA. In DNA form, the CDR3 reads TGTGCCAGCAGCTTAGTAGCGGGAGGCAGTGAGCAGTTCTTC. Its translation is CASSLVAGGSEQFF.

The J gene is TRBJ1-2, the V gene TRBV2, with D possibly being TRBD1 (5 bases). V dropped 3 bases and J dropped 4 bases, with 9 bases sitting between them. CDR1 SNHLY and CDR2 FYNNEI come from the germline V gene. This CDR3 has 13 residues. The chain's CDR3 is CASSDQGTYGYTF. The CDR3 bases are TGTGCCAGCAGTGACCAGGGAACCTATGGCTACACCTTC.

The genes are TRBV2 and TRBJ1-1; the D gene is possibly TRBD1 (6 bases). From germline, CDR1 is SNHLY and CDR2 FYNNEI. V was trimmed by 4 bases and J by 1 base, leaving 13 bases between them. This CDR3 spans 15 amino acids. For the CDR3, the DNA is TGTGCCAGCAGTGCAACAGGGAAGGGGAACACTGAAGCTTTCTTT. It is translated as CASSATGKGNTEAFF.

This chain connects TRBV7-2 to TRBJ2-7; weak D call: TRBD1 (6 bases). The length of the CDR3 is 15 residues. Germline V lookup: CDR1 SGHTA, CDR2 FQGNSA. V gave up 0 bases and J gave up 7 bases, with 16 bases separating them. For the CDR3, the DNA is TGTGCCAGCAGCTTAGCTTTCAGGGGTCGTGGAGAGCAGTACTTC. Protein sequence: CASSLAFRGRGEQYF.

In this sample, this clonotype turned up once. CDR3 sequence reads: CASSLSGARLGANVLTF. The CDR3 bases are TGTGCCAGCAGCTTATCAGGGGCGCGATTGGGGGCCAACGTCCTGACTTTC. V and J are TRBV7-2 and TRBJ2-6, with D perhaps matching TRBD1 (6 bases). CDR3 size: 17 residues. CDR1 and CDR2 from the germline V gene are SGHTA and FQGNSA. V was cut by 2 bases and J by 4 bases, with 15 bases left in between.